These T cell receptor beta chains were read from a single sample in a study of tumor-infiltrating lymphocytes in primary liver carcinoma. Each CDR3 protein gets one entry after TCRdb re-called the multiplex PCR reads with MiXCR. This sample carries fewer than 250,000 distinct CDR3 sequences, 65% of them seen once, and the ten largest clones take roughly 6.4%. The sequenced sample consisted of peripheral blood. The receptors originated from a woman aged 60 to 75 with primary liver carcinoma and hepatitis B virus infection. Both conserved end residues are part of each CDR3.

V,J,CDR3
TRBV28,TRBJ2-2,CASSLRRGRQTDMNTGELFF
TRBV11-3,TRBJ2-7,CASNLEQGTYEQYF
TRBV13,TRBJ2-1,CASSWGLASGSNEQFF
TRBV11-2,TRBJ1-2,CSSSLGLGADYSYTF
TRBV6-6,TRBJ1-2,CASTYISNYGYIF
TRBV7-8,TRBJ2-7,CASSLTETGAEQYF
TRBV6-5,TRBJ1-2,CASSYSVFEAYGYTF
TRBV11-2,TRBJ2-3,CASNSAPNTQYF
TRBV11-1,TRBJ2-7,CASSLALFDRDYEQYF
TRBV11-2,TRBJ1-2,CDSSRQGTNLYGYAF
TRBV20-1,TRBJ2-1,CSARDDPAIEQFF
TRBV11-3,TRBJ1-5,CAISPRTGYQPQHF
TRBV6-2/TRBV6-3,TRBJ2-2,CAGGGLLNTGELFF